These T cell receptor beta chains were read from a single sample in a study of metastatic and nonmetastatic thyroid tumors. Using MiXCR, TCRdb re-called clones from the PCR reads. The sample holds 25,000 to 35,000 clones, about 4% seen once. Input material: blood. The receptors stem from a female donor with papillary thyroid cancer or a benign thyroid nodule (not recorded which). Some clones in this sample may be carry-over from other donors' samples. Both conserved end residues are part of each CDR3. The order of the fields is V gene, J gene, clone size, D gene, CDR3 length, CDR3 DNA, CDR3 protein. A D gene is named only where the DNA matches it firmly. The listing skips clone size in some rows; elsewhere it reads once, few, many or a size class.

v_gene: TRBV19; j_gene: TRBJ1-5; abundance: many; d_gene: NA; len: 15; CDR3nt: TGTGCCAGTAGTCTGTGGCTGTATAGCAATCAGCCCCAGCATTTT; CDR3aa: CASSLWLYSNQPQHF
v_gene: TRBV12-3/TRBV12-4; j_gene: TRBJ1-1; abundance: NA; d_gene: NA; len: 14; CDR3nt: TGTGCCAGCATCCTGAATGGGGACTCCATGAAAGCTTTCTTT; CDR3aa: CASILNGDSMKAFF
v_gene: TRBV29-1; j_gene: TRBJ1-2; abundance: many; d_gene: NA; len: 11; CDR3nt: TGCAGCGTTTCCAGGGGAAATGGCTACACCTTC; CDR3aa: CSVSRGNGYTF
v_gene: TRBV28; j_gene: TRBJ1-1; abundance: few; d_gene: NA; len: 12; CDR3nt: TGTGCCAGCAGAGTGGGGAGTACTGAAGCTTTCTTT; CDR3aa: CASRVGSTEAFF
v_gene: TRBV6-1; j_gene: TRBJ1-2; abundance: medium-sized; d_gene: NA; len: 14; CDR3nt: TGTGCCAGCAGTGAACGTAACACAGGGCAGGGCTACACCTTC; CDR3aa: CASSERNTGQGYTF
v_gene: TRBV25-1; j_gene: TRBJ1-1; abundance: few; d_gene: TRBD1; len: 13; CDR3nt: TGTGCCAGCAGTGCGCAGGGGGCCACTGAAGCTTTCTTT; CDR3aa: CASSAQGATEAFF
v_gene: TRBV20-1; j_gene: TRBJ1-2; abundance: many; d_gene: NA; len: 12; CDR3nt: TGCAGTGCGGCGGGGGCTGGCGCAATATACACCTTC; CDR3aa: CSAAGAGAIYTF
v_gene: TRBV9; j_gene: TRBJ1-1; abundance: NA; d_gene: NA; len: 15; CDR3nt: TGTGCCAGCAGCGTCACTTCTGACGTGGGTACTGAAGCTTTCTTT; CDR3aa: CASSVTSDVGTEAFF
v_gene: TRBV6-5; j_gene: TRBJ2-3; abundance: NA; d_gene: NA; len: 13; CDR3nt: TGTGCCAGCAGTTACTCGGGAGAAGATACGCGGTATTTT; CDR3aa: CASSYSGEDTRYF
v_gene: TRBV7-3; j_gene: TRBJ2-3; abundance: many; d_gene: TRBD2; len: 15; CDR3nt: TGTGCCAGCAGCTTTAGCGGGAGGCCCACAGATACGCAGTATTTT; CDR3aa: CASSFSGRPTDTQYF
v_gene: TRBV6-2/TRBV6-3; j_gene: TRBJ2-7; abundance: few; d_gene: TRBD2; len: 17; CDR3nt: TGTGCCAGCAGATCAAAAGAATGGACTAGCGGGAGGCACGAGCAGTACTTC; CDR3aa: CASRSKEWTSGRHEQYF
v_gene: TRBV20-1; j_gene: TRBJ2-1; abundance: many; d_gene: TRBD2; len: 14; CDR3nt: TGCAGTGCTAGCTCTAGCGGTCTATACAATGAGCAGTTCTTC; CDR3aa: CSASSSGLYNEQFF
v_gene: TRBV4-2; j_gene: TRBJ2-1; abundance: many; d_gene: NA; len: 17; CDR3nt: TGTGCCAGCAGCCAGGCTATGAGCGCCGCATCCTACAATGAGCAGTTCTTC; CDR3aa: CASSQAMSAASYNEQFF
v_gene: TRBV9; j_gene: TRBJ2-1; abundance: NA; d_gene: TRBD2; len: 15; CDR3nt: TGTGCCAGCAGCGCCACGGAGGCGGGAGGCCATGAGCAGTTCTTC; CDR3aa: CASSATEAGGHEQFF
v_gene: TRBV27; j_gene: TRBJ2-3; abundance: NA; d_gene: TRBD2; len: 14; CDR3nt: TGTGTCAGTCAGACTAGCGGGAATGGCGATACGCAGTATTTT; CDR3aa: CVSQTSGNGDTQYF
v_gene: TRBV11-1; j_gene: TRBJ1-2; abundance: few; d_gene: NA; len: 15; CDR3nt: TGTGCCAGCAGCTCAGGAAAGCGGCTTAACTATGGCTACACCTTC; CDR3aa: CASSSGKRLNYGYTF
v_gene: TRBV18; j_gene: TRBJ1-1; abundance: many; d_gene: NA; len: 15; CDR3nt: TGTGCCAGCTCACCAGGAGCGGGGGGCAGGGCTGAAGCTTTCTTT; CDR3aa: CASSPGAGGRAEAFF
v_gene: TRBV6-7; j_gene: TRBJ1-5; abundance: NA; d_gene: TRBD1; len: 19; CDR3nt: TGTGCCAGCAGTTACTCGGAACATAAGGACAGGGGATTTTATCAGCCCCAGCATTTT; CDR3aa: CASSYSEHKDRGFYQPQHF